Shown below are 10 T cell receptor beta chains from a single sample sequenced in a study of OX40 agonist ivuxolimab in advanced cancers. Data came from immunoSEQ multiplex PCR; TCRdb stores just in-frame clones and leaves some out. The sample consists of tens of thousands of clones, 65% to 90% of them appearing once. The material was CD4+ or CD8+ T cells sorted from blood, obtained in a trial of the OX40 agonist ivuxolimab. These receptors were collected from an adult with an advanced solid tumor such as melanoma, head and neck, liver or kidney cancer.

V is TRBV28 and J is TRBJ1-5, with TRBD1 matching over 8 bases. Germline loops: CDR1 MDHEN, CDR2 SYDVKM. The J segment lost 4 bases and the V segment lost 6 bases, leaving 8 bases of the junction unmatched. This CDR3 is built from 15 residues. CDR3 amino acids: CASRTRTGRNQPQHF. CDR3 DNA: TGTGCCAGCAGGACCAGGACAGGGCGGAATCAGCCCCAGCATTTT.

V and J are TRBV9 and TRBJ1-5; D not resolved. V lost 3 bases, J lost 6 bases, and 10 bases lay in between. CDR3 length: 13 amino acids. Germline lookup yields CDR1 SGDLS and CDR2 YYNGEE. The CDR3: CASSEGSGQPQHF. For the CDR3, the DNA is TGTGCCAGCAGCGAAGGATCCGGTCAGCCCCAGCATTTT.

The J gene is TRBJ2-1, the V gene TRBV7-7, with 8 bases that match TRBD2. V dropped 5 bases and J dropped 3; count of bases not matched to a gene: 12. The CDR3 has 17 residues. Germline-derived CDR1 and CDR2 are SSHAT and FNYEAQ (reference sequence). The CDR3 sequence: CASSARPGAGGYNEQFF. Here the CDR3 DNA reads TGTGCCAGCAGCGCACGCCCGGGCGCGGGGGGCTACAATGAGCAGTTCTTC. The full variable domain, its missing parts supplied by reference TRBV7-7 and TRBJ2-1, is GAGVSQSPRYKVTKRGQDVTLRCDPISSHATLYWYQQALGQGPEFLTYFNYEAQPDKSGLPSDRFSAERPEGSISTLTIQRTEQRDSAMYRCASSARPGAGGYNEQFFGPGTRLTVL.

The chain has TRBV2 and TRBJ2-5, with D perhaps matching TRBD2 (6 bases). Trimming took 7 bases from V and 1 from J, leaving 16 bases between them. The germline CDR1 and CDR2 sequences are SNHLY and FYNNEI. This CDR3 region has 15 residues. CDR3 nucleotides: TGTGCCAGCACCCCCGGCCGAGCGGGCCAAGAGACCCAGTACTTC. It specifies CASTPGRAGQETQYF.

This clone was seen once. CDR3 region: CASSLEGRPAYEQYF. In nucleotides, the CDR3 is TGTGCCAGCAGCTTAGAAGGCAGGCCGGCCTACGAGCAGTACTTC. The chain links TRBV7-2 to TRBJ2-7, with D hard to call. In germline, CDR1 is SGHTA, CDR2 FQGNSA. This CDR3 is built from 15 residues. V was cut by 1 base and J by 2 bases, with 12 bases left in between.

This chain uses TRBV7-8 with TRBJ2-3; 10 bases map to TRBD1. V shed 5 bases and J 4 bases; nucleotides not matched to a gene: 6. The CDR3 totals 15 residues. The germline CDR1 and CDR2 sequences are SGHVS and FQNEAQ. The CDR3 region has the DNA TGTGCCAGCAGCCTAGGGGGGACAGGGGCAGATACGCAGTATTTT. Translation: CASSLGGTGADTQYF. Full variable domain (remainder filled in from reference TRBV7-8 and TRBJ2-3): GAGVSQSPRYKVAKRGQDVALRCDPISGHVSLFWYQQALGQGPEFLTYFQNEAQLDKSGLPSDRFFAERPEGSVSTLKIQRTQQEDSAVYLCASSLGGTGADTQYFGPGTRLTVL.

This clone has only one observation. The chain links TRBV7-8 to TRBJ2-2, with D perhaps assigned TRBD1 or TRBD2 (5 bases each). The V end was cut by 2 bases, the J end by 6 bases, with 10 bases between. Germline V gene sequence: CDR1 SGHVS, CDR2 FQNEAQ. The CDR3 runs 14 residues. The CDR3 spells CASSLWGSAGELFF. The CDR3 bases are TGTGCCAGCAGCTTATGGGGGTCGGCCGGGGAGCTGTTTTTT.

The chain employs TRBV2 and TRBJ1-1, with a possible D match to TRBD1 (5 bases). The CDR3 is 15 amino acids. Germline-derived CDR1 and CDR2 are SNHLY and FYNNEI. V was clipped by 6 bases and J by 1 base, with 15 bases between them. CDR3 sequence: CASRTVLGGNTEAFF. CDR3 in DNA: TGTGCCAGCAGGACCGTCCTTGGGGGGAACACTGAAGCTTTCTTT.

In this sample, this clone turned up once. The chain is built from TRBV9 and TRBJ2-1; TRBD2 might be the D (6 bases). With 1 base removed from V and 0 bases from J, the gap between germline ends came to 8 bases. The germline CDR1 and CDR2 sequences are SGDLS and YYNGEE. CDR3 length: 15 residues. The CDR3 loop is CASSVRGSSYNEQFF. Written as DNA, the CDR3 is TGTGCCAGCAGCGTACGGGGGAGCTCCTACAATGAGCAGTTCTTC.

Only one count was recorded for this clone. The chain carries TRBV7-9 and TRBJ2-1; D may correspond to TRBD1 or TRBD2 (5 bases each). V was cut by 5 bases and J by 2 bases, with 13 bases left in between. CDR3 length equals 15 residues. Germline assignment: CDR1 SEHNR and CDR2 FQNEAQ (reference sequence). CDR3 region: CASSIPGDPYNEQFF. Here the CDR3 DNA reads TGTGCCAGCAGCATTCCCGGGGACCCCTACAATGAGCAGTTCTTC.